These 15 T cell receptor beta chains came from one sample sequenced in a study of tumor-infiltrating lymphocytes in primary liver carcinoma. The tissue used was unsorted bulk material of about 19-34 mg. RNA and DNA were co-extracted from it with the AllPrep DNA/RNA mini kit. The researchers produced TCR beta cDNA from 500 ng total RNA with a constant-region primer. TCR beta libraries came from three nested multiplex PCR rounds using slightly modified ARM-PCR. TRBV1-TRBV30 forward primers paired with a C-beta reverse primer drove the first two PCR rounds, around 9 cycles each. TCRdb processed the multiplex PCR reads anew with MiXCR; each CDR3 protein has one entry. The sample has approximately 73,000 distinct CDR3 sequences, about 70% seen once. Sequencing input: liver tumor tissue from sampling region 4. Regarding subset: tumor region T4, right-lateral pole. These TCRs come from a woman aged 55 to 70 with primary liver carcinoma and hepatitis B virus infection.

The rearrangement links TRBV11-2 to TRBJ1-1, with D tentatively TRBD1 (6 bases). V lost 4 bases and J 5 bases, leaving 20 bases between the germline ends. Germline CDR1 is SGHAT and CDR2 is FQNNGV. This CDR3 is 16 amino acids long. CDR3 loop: CASSSEGGAGKTEAFF. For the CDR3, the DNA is TGTGCCAGCAGCTCAGAGGGGGGCGCAGGAAAAACTGAAGCTTTCTTT.

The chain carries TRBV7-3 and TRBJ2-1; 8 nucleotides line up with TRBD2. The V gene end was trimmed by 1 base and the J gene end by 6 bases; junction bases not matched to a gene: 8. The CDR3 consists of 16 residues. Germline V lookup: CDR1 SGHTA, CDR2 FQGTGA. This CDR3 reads CASSLSPGGEGNEQFF. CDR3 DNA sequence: TGTGCCAGCAGCTTAAGCCCGGGAGGGGAAGGCAATGAGCAGTTCTTC.

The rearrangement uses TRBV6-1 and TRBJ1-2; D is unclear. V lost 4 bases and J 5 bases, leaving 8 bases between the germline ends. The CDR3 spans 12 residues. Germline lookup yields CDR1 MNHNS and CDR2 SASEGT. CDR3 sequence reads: CASSAPLYGYTF. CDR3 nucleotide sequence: TGTGCCAGCAGTGCCCCCCTATATGGCTACACCTTC.

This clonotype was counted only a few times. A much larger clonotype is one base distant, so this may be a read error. The CDR3 region has the DNA TGTGCCAGCAGTTTAGGGGGGGCGGGTGAAAAACTGCTTTTT. Protein product: CASSLGGAGEKLLF. The chain employs TRBV12-3 or TRBV12-4 and TRBJ1-4, with D possibly TRBD1 on 6 matching bases. CDR3 length: 14 residues.

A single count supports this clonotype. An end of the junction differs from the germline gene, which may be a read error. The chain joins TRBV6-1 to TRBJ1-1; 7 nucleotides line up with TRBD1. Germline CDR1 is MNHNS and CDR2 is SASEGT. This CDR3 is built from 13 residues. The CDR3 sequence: CVSSERGQSEAFF. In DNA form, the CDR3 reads TGTGTCAGCAGTGAAAGGGGACAGTCCGAAGCTTTCTTT.

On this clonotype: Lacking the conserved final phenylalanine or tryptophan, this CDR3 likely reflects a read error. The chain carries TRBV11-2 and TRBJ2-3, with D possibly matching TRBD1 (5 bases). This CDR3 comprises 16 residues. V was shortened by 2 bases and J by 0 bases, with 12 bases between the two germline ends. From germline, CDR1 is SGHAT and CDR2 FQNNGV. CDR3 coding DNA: TGTGCCAGCAGCTTATTCAGCAGGGCTAGCACAGATACGCAGTATCTT. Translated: CASSLFSRASTDTQYL.

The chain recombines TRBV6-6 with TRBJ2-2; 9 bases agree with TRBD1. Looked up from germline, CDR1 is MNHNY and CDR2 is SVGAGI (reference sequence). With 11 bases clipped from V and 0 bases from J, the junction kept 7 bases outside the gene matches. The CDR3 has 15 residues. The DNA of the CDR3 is TGTGCCTTCAGTTACAGGGGGCCGAACACCGGGGAGCTGTTTTTT. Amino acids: CAFSYRGPNTGELFF.

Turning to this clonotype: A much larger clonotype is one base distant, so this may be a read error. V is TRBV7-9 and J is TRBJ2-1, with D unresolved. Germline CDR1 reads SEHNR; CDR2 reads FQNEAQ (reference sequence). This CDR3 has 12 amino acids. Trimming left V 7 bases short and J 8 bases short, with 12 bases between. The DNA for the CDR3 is TGTGCCAGCAACCGGACCGTGGATGAGCAGTTCTTC. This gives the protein CASNRTVDEQFF.

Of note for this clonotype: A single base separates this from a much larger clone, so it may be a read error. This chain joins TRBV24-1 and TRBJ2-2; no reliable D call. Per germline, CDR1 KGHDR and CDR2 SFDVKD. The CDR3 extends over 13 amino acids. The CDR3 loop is CASSDPYTGELFF. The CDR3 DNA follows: TGTGCCAGCAGTGATCCCTACACCGGGGAGCTGTTTTTT.

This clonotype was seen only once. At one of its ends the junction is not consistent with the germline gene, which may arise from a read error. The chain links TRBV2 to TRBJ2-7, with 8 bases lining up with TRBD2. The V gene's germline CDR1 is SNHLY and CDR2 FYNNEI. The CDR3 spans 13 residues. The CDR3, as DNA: TGTGCCAGCAATGCCCTAGCGGGTAGGGAGCGGTACTTC. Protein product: CASNALAGRERYF.

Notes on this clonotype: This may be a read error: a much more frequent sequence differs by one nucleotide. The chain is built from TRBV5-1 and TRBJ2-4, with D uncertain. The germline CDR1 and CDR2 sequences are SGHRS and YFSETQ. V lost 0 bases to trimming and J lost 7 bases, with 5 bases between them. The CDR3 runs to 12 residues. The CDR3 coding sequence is TGCGCCAGCAGCTTGGAATCGAACATTCAGTACTTC. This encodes CASSLESNIQYF.

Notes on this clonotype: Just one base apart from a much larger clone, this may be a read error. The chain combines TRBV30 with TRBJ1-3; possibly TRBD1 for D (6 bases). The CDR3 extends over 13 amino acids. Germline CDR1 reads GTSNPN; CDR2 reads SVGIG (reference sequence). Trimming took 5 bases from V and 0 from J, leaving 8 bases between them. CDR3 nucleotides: TGTGCCTGGCAGGGGCTCTCTGGAAACACCATATATTTT. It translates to CAWQGLSGNTIYF.

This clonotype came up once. The DNA of the CDR3 is TGTGCCAGCAGACCTCTAGGGGGGGCCCCCGTTGAGCAGTACTTC. Translating it yields CASRPLGGAPVEQYF. J is TRBJ2-1 and V is TRBV11-3; perhaps TRBD2 as D (7 bases). The J call may be in error: the DNA end matches TRBJ2-7 better. From germline, CDR1 is SGHNT and CDR2 YENEEA. This CDR3 has 15 amino acids.

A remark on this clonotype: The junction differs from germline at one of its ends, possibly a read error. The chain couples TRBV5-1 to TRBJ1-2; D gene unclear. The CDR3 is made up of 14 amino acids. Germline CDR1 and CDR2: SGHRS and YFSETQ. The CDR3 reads CASSLDRAAYGYSF. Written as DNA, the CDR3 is TGCGCCAGCAGCCTGGATAGGGCCGCCTATGGCTACAGCTTC.

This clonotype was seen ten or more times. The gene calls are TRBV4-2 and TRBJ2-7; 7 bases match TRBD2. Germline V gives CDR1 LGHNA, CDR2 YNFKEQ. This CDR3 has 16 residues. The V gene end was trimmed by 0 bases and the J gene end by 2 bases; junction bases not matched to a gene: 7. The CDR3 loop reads CASSQDLTGGPYEQYF. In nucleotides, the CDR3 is TGTGCCAGCAGCCAAGATCTAACGGGAGGCCCCTACGAGCAGTACTTC.